This TCR beta chain was recovered during a study of cytomegalovirus exposure and HLA in healthy donors. Overall study: Most donors, roughly 77% of more than 300 genotyped, fell in the Caucasian-associated ancestry cluster.

PCR primers comprised 60 Vbeta and 13 Jbeta primers. The data were produced by immunoSEQ multiplex PCR, yet TCRdb's version contains in-frame clones alone and is incomplete. The sample consists of roughly 170,000 clones, roughly 87% of them appearing once. With regard to this clone: What it binds is not known.

Overall study results and limits: By a later analysis, the bulk of CMV-associated TCR beta chains appeared HLA-restricted. There was a cluster of highly shared sequence variants that was likely a sequencing artifact.

The receptor was isolated from a man aged 50-59 years in good health and CMV-seronegative. Material: PBMCs.

Here the CDR3 DNA reads TGCGCCAGCAGCTTACCGACTGGAACCCAACCTAATGAGCAGTTCTTC. Its protein product is CASSLPTGTQPNEQFF. The chain recombines TRBV5-1 with TRBJ2-1; D unclear. The CDR3 loop spans 16 amino acids. Germline lookup yields CDR1 SGHRS and CDR2 YFSETQ. Trimming cost V 2 bases and J 7 bases, with 19 bases left between them.